Each of the 15 T cell receptor beta chains below was sequenced from the same sample in a study of T cells in Graves' hyperthyroidism and ophthalmopathy. The CDR3 regions of TCR beta were amplified from RNA transcripts. Primed by the HTBI set, a first-round RT-PCR was run on the TCR CDR3. MiXCR was run by TCRdb on the multiplex PCR reads, yielding one entry per CDR3 protein. In the table there are about 640,000 distinct CDR3 sequences, about 15% of which are singletons. Sequenced input: blood. These TCRs come from a woman aged 45-65 years with Graves' ophthalmopathy.

This clonotype was detected many times. V is TRBV7-2 and J is TRBJ2-7, with a weak D call TRBD2 (5 bases). This CDR3 spans 11 amino acids. The germline V gene encodes CDR1 SGHTA and CDR2 FQGNSA. V lost 5 bases and J lost 7, with 9 bases in between. In DNA form, the CDR3 reads TGTGCCAGCAGCGCACGGGGAGAGCAGTACTTC. Encoded protein: CASSARGEQYF.

This clonotype was recorded many times. V and J are TRBV20-1 and TRBJ1-5; a weak D match, TRBD1 (6 bases). Looked up from germline, CDR1 is DFQATT and CDR2 is SNEGSKA (reference sequence). The V gene lost 5 bases and the J gene lost 0 bases, with 11 bases spanning the gap. The CDR3 sequence is 14 residues long. The CDR3 sequence is CSADRDNSNQPQHF. In nucleotides, the CDR3 is TGCAGTGCTGACCGGGACAATAGCAATCAGCCCCAGCATTTT.

The chain uses TRBV20-1 and TRBJ2-1, with D tentatively TRBD2 (7 bases). V was clipped by 6 bases and J by 7 bases, with 22 bases between them. Germline V CDR1 and CDR2: DFQATT, SNEGSKA (reference sequence). This CDR3 has 15 amino acids. CDR3 sequence: CSAQGSGGGPNEQFF. The CDR3 DNA follows: TGCAGTGCCCAGGGGTCGGGGGGAGGGCCGAATGAGCAGTTCTTC.

This clonotype was recorded many times. The chain uses TRBV28 and TRBJ2-1; TRBD1 is a possible D gene (5 bases). CDR3 size: 15 residues. Looked up from germline, CDR1 is MDHEN and CDR2 is SYDVKM. Trimming removed 4 bases at V and 4 bases at J, with 14 bases between. CDR3 amino acids: CASSSNPRVYNEQFF. In DNA, the CDR3 is TGTGCCAGCAGTTCAAACCCCAGGGTATACAATGAGCAGTTCTTC.

This clonotype occurred many times. V and J are TRBV10-3 and TRBJ2-7; D perhaps matches TRBD2 (5 bases). The germline V gene encodes CDR1 ENHRY and CDR2 SYGVKD. This CDR3 has 17 residues. V was shortened by 0 bases and J by 3 bases, with 18 bases between the two germline ends. The CDR3 coding sequence is TGTGCCATCAGTGAGTCGATTGGCGGGTCTCACATCTACGAGCAGTACTTC. The encoded protein is CAISESIGGSHIYEQYF.

This clonotype was detected ten times or more. This rearrangement joins TRBV20-1 to TRBJ1-1; D is perhaps TRBD1 (5 bases). V lost 1 base to trimming and J lost 4 bases, with 10 bases between them. Per the germline V gene, CDR1 is DFQATT and CDR2 is SNEGSKA (reference sequence). CDR3 size: 13 residues. CDR3 protein: CSARGAGSTEAFF. The CDR3 DNA reads as TGCAGTGCTAGAGGGGCAGGGTCCACTGAAGCTTTCTTT.

This clonotype occurred a few times. A junction end diverges from the germline sequence, so it may reflect a read error. V and J are TRBV7-7 and TRBJ2-5; no firm D call. Germline V gene data show CDR1 as SSHAT and CDR2 as FNYEAQ (reference sequence). There are 14 residues in the CDR3. The CDR3 loop reads CASSRLRVQETQYF. DNA for the CDR3: TGTGCTAGCAGTCGGTTAAGGGTCCAAGAGACCCAGTACTTC.

The J gene is TRBJ2-7, the V gene TRBV3-1, with 12 positions matching TRBD2. Germline V CDR1 and CDR2: LGHDT, YNNKEL (reference sequence). J lost 9 bases, V lost 5 bases, and 11 bases had no gene match. This CDR3 has 15 residues. CDR3 sequence reads: CASSGRLAGVRMQYF. In DNA form, the CDR3 reads TGTGCCAGCAGCGGGCGACTAGCGGGAGTACGTATGCAGTACTTC.

This clonotype was observed a handful of times. The chain carries TRBV19 and TRBJ2-1; possible D gene TRBD1, 6 bases. The CDR3 is 14 residues long. CDR1 is LNHDA and CDR2 is SQIVND in the germline V gene (reference sequence). Trimming took off 3 bases at V and 8 bases at J, with 14 bases between the two ends. The CDR3 DNA follows: TGTGCCAGTAGTATTTTAGGGGGAGAGTATGAGCAGTTCTTC. It yields the protein CASSILGGEYEQFF.

The chain links TRBV7-6 to TRBJ1-6; D perhaps matches TRBD1 (6 bases). The germline V and J ends were trimmed by 2 bases and 0 bases, with 17 bases remaining between them. There are 19 residues in the CDR3. The V gene's germline CDR1 is SGHVS and CDR2 FNYEAQ. This CDR3 is CASSLREDSGSSYNSPLHF. The CDR3 DNA reads TGTGCCAGCAGCTTAAGGGAGGACAGCGGGAGCTCCTATAATTCACCCCTCCACTTT.

Many counts were recorded for this clonotype. The chain is built from TRBV12-3 or TRBV12-4 and TRBJ2-5, with TRBD2 identical over 10 bases. This CDR3 has 18 amino acids. V dropped 5 bases and J dropped 3; count of bases not matched to a gene: 15. The CDR3 reads CASSPRLAGRHGEETQYF. CDR3 sequence (DNA): TGTGCCAGCAGTCCAAGACTAGCGGGCAGGCATGGGGAAGAGACCCAGTACTTC.

At least ten counts were recorded for this clonotype. The chain recombines TRBV5-1 with TRBJ2-7; 12 bases align to TRBD2. Germline V lookup: CDR1 SGHRS, CDR2 YFSETQ. After removal of 4 bases from V and 1 base from J, the junction contained 6 bases not matched to a gene. The CDR3 covers 16 residues. The CDR3 sequence is CASSTGLAGLSYEQYF. The CDR3 DNA reads TGCGCCAGCAGCACCGGACTAGCGGGGTTATCCTACGAGCAGTACTTC. The full variable domain, its missing parts supplied by reference TRBV5-1 and TRBJ2-7, is KAGVTQTPRYLIKTRGQQVTLSCSPISGHRSVSWYQQTPGQGLQFLFEYFSETQRNKGNFPGRFSGRQFSNSRSEMNVSTLELGDSALYLCASSTGLAGLSYEQYFGPGTRLTVT.

This clonotype turned up a few times. Being one base from a much bigger clone, this may be a read error. The V call is TRBV28, the J call TRBJ1-2; 7 bases fit TRBD1. This CDR3 contains 14 residues. Unmatched junction bases numbered 9, after V lost 5 bases and J lost 6 bases. Looked up from germline, CDR1 is MDHEN and CDR2 is SYDVKM. The CDR3 nucleotides are TGTGCCAGCAGTCTTTCATCCAGGGGGGATGGCTACACCTTC. Its protein is CASSLSSRGDGYTF.

At least ten counts were recorded for this clonotype. The chain joins TRBV7-2 to TRBJ2-7; 13 bases are a match to TRBD2. V gave up 5 bases and J gave up 6 bases; unmatched junction bases: 7. The CDR3 loop spans 15 amino acids. CDR1 SGHTA and CDR2 FQGNSA come from the germline V gene. The CDR3 bases are TGTGCCAGCAGCCCACAGGGGACTAGCGGGATCGAGCAGTACTTC. This encodes CASSPQGTSGIEQYF.

There are a few counts of this clonotype. The gene calls are TRBV25-1 and TRBJ1-4; possible D gene TRBD1, 5 bases. Germline values: CDR1 MGHDK, CDR2 SYGVNS. CDR3 length: 17 residues. Trimming took 1 base from V and 5 from J, leaving 17 bases between them. CDR3 loop: CASSELYDTGSNEKLFF. As DNA, the CDR3 is TGTGCCAGCAGTGAATTATATGACACAGGTTCAAATGAAAAACTGTTTTTT.